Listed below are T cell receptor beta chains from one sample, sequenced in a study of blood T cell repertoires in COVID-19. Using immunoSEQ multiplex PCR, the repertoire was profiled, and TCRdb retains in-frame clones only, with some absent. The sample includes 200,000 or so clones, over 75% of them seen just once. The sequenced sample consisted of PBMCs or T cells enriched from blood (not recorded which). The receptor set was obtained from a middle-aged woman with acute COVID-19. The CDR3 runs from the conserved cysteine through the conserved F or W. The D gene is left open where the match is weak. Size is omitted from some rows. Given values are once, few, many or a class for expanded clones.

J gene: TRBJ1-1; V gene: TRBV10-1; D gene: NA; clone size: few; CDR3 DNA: TGCGCCAACCCGACAGGCCCGAACACTGAAGCTTTCTTT; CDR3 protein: CANPTGPNTEAFF
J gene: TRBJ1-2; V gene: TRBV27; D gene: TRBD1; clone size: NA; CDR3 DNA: TGTGCCAGCAGTTTCAGGGGGCGTTTCTATGGCTACACCTTC; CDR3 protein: CASSFRGRFYGYTF
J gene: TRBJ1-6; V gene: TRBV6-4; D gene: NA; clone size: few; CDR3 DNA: TGTGCCAGCAGTGAAGCCCTAGCCGGAAATTCACCCCTCCACTTT; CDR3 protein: CASSEALAGNSPLHF
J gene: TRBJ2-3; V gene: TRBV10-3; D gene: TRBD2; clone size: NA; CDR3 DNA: TGTGCCACCTTCATGGCTAGCGGGACCGATACGCAGTATTTT; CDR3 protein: CATFMASGTDTQYF
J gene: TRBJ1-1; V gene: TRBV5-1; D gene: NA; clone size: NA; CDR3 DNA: TGCGCCAGCAGCTCAACAGACGGCGGGTACACTGAAGCTTTCTTT; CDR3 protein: CASSSTDGGYTEAFF
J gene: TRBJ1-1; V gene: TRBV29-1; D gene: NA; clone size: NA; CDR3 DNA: TGCAGCGTTGAAGAACAGACGAACACTGAAGCTTTCTTT; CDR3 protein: CSVEEQTNTEAFF
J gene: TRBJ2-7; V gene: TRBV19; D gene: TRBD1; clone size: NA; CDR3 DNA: TGTGCCAGTAGTACAACCGGGACAGGGGCACACGAGCAGTACTTC; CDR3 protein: CASSTTGTGAHEQYF
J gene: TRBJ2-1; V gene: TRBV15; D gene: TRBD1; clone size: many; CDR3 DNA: TGTGCCACCAGCAGAGAAAGTTTGGACAGGGTCAATGAGCAGTTCTTC; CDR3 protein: CATSRESLDRVNEQFF
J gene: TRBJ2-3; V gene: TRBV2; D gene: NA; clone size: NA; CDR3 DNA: TGTGCCAGCAGTGAGGGCAGCCTTCGGGATACGCAGTATTTT; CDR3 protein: CASSEGSLRDTQYF
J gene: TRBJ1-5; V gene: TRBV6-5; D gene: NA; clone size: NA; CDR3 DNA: TGTGCCAGCAACACAGACAGGTATAATCAGCCCCAGCATTTT; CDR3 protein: CASNTDRYNQPQHF
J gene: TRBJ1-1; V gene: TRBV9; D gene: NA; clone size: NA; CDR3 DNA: TGTGCCAGCAGCCCTTCTCCGGACAGGAACACTGAAGCTTTCTTT; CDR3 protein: CASSPSPDRNTEAFF
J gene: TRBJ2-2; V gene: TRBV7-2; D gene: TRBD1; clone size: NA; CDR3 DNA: TGTGCCAGCAGCTTAGGGGACAGGGGTCATCGGTTTTTT; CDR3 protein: CASSLGDRGHRFF
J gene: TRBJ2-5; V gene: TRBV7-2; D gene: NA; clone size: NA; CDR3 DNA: TGTGCCAGCAGCTTAGGCTGGGGAACCCAGGGGGAGACCCAGTACTTC; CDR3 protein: CASSLGWGTQGETQYF
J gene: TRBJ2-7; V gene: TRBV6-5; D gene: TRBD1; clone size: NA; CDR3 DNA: TGTGCCAGCAGTTACTCGGGACAGGAGGAGCAGTACTTC; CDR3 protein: CASSYSGQEEQYF
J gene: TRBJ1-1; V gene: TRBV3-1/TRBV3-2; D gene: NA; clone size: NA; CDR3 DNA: TGTGCCAGCACGAGGGGAGGGTCTGGAGCTTTCTTT; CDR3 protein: CASTRGGSGAFF
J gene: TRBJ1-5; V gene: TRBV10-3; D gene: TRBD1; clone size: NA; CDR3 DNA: TGTGCCATCAGTGAGGGCAGGGGGCACCAGCCCCAGCATTTT; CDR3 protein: CAISEGRGHQPQHF
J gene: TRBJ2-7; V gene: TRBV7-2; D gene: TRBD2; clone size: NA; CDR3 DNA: TGTGCCAGCAGCTTAGAAGGGACTAGCGGGAGCTACGAGCAGTACTTC; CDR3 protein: CASSLEGTSGSYEQYF
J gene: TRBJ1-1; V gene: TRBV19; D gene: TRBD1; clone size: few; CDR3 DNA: TGTGCCAGTAGAGGGGGGACAGGGCTCCTATCCACTGAAGCTTTCTTT; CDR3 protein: CASRGGTGLLSTEAFF
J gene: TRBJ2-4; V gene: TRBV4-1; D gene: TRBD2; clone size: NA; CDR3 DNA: TGCGCCAGCAGCCAGCTAGCGGGAGTTGGGAACATTCAGTACTTC; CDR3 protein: CASSQLAGVGNIQYF
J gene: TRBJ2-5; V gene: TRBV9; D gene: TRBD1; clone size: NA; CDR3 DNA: TGTGCCAGCAGCGTAGGGACAGGGGGCTTCAAGACCCAGTACTTC; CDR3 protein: CASSVGTGGFKTQYF
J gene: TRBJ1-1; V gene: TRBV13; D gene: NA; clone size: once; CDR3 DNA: TGTGCCAGCAGCTTAGTCGGAGGGGAGGCTTTCTTT; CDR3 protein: CASSLVGGEAFF
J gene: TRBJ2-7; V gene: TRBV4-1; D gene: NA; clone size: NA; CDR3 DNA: TGCGCCAGCAGCCAAGAGGTCCCAGGGGCCTACGAGCAGTACTTC; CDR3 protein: CASSQEVPGAYEQYF
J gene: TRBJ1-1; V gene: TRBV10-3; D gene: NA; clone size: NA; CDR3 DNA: TGTGCCATCAGTGAAGGGGGGAACACTGAAGCTTTCTTT; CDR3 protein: CAISEGGNTEAFF
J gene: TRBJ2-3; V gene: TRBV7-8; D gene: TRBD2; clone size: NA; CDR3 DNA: TGTGCCAGCAGCCCTCGGACTAGCGGGAGGGCCAAAGATACGCAGTATTTT; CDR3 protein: CASSPRTSGRAKDTQYF
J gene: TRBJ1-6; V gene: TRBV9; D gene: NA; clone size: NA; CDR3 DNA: TGTGCCAGCAGCGGTCCAGGGCGGAATAATTCACCCCTCCACTTT; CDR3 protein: CASSGPGRNNSPLHF
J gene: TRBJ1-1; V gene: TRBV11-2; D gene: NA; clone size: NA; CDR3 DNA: TGTGCCAGCAGCTTAGCAGGTATTCCTGAAGCTTTCTTT; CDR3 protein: CASSLAGIPEAFF
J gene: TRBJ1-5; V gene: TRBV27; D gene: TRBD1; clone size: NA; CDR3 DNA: TGTGCCAGCAGGTACGGGACAGGGGTCGATCAGCCCCAGCATTTT; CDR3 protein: CASRYGTGVDQPQHF
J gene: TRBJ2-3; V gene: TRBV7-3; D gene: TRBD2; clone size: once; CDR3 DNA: TGTGCCAGCAGCCCGAGCGGGGGGGCCACAGATACGCAGTATTTT; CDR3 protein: CASSPSGGATDTQYF
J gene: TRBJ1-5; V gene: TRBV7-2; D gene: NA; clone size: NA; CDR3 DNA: TGTGCCAGCAGCTTATCTGGCGGTAGTAATCAGCCCCAGCATTTT; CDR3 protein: CASSLSGGSNQPQHF
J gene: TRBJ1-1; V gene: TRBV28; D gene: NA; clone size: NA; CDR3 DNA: TGTGCCAGCAGTCCAGGGATTGAAGCTTTCTTT; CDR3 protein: CASSPGIEAFF
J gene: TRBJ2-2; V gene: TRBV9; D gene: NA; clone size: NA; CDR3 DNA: TGTGCCAGCAGCGTAGACCAGGGGACCGGGGAGCTGTTTTTT; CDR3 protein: CASSVDQGTGELFF
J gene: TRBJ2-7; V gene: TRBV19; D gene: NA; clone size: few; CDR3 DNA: TGTGCCACCCAAACAGGGAGCTCCTACGAGCAGTACTTC; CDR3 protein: CATQTGSSYEQYF
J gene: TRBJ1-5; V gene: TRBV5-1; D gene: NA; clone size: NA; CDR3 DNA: TGCGCCAGCAGCAAAGACGGAGATAGCAATCAGCCCCAGCATTTT; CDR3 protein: CASSKDGDSNQPQHF
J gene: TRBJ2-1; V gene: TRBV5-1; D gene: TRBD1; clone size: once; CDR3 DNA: TGCGCCAGCAGCTTGGGGGCGGGACAGGGTAATGAGCAGTTCTTC; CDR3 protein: CASSLGAGQGNEQFF
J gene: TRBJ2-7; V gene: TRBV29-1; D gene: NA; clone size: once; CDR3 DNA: TGCAGCGTTGAAGATAGACAGAGGAGCTCCTACGAGCAGTACTTC; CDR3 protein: CSVEDRQRSSYEQYF
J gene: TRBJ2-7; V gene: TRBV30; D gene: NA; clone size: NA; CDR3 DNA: TGTGCCTGGAGCGAGAGCCATCTGTCCTACGAGCAGTACTTC; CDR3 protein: CAWSESHLSYEQYF
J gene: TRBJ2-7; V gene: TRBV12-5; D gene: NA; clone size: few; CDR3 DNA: TGTGCTTTGGTTGTCGGGTCTTACGAGCAGTACTTC; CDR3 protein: CALVVGSYEQYF
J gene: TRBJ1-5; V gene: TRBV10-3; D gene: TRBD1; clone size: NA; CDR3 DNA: TGTGCCATCAGTGAGCCAAACAGGGGCGGTCAGCCCCAGCATTTT; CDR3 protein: CAISEPNRGGQPQHF
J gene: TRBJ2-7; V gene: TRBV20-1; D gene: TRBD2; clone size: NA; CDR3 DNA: TGCAGTGCTAGTTCGACTAGCGGAGGGCCCTACGAGCAGTACTTC; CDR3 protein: CSASSTSGGPYEQYF
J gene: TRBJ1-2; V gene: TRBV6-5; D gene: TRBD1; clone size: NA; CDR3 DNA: TGTGCCAGCAGTTCGACCACAGGGGGCGGCTATGGCTACACCTTC; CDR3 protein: CASSSTTGGGYGYTF